The source of this T cell receptor beta chain is a study of T cells after yellow fever vaccination. In this sample, this clonotype turned up a few times. The antigen is undetermined. Study outcomes and limitations: Abundant bulk-derived clonotypes could contaminate FACS-sorted repertoires.

This CDR3 comprises 17 residues. CDR1 is MNHNY, CDR2 SVGAGI, per germline (reference sequence). The germline V and J ends were trimmed by 0 bases and 6 bases, with 19 bases remaining between them. Each CDR3 protein is one row after TCRdb ran MiXCR on the 5' RACE reads. This table holds about 320,000 distinct CDR3 sequences, 3.5% to 5% found once. The input for sequencing was PBMCs, taken 15 days after the yellow fever booster vaccination. This TCR was recovered from a man younger than 30 who received the YFV17D yellow fever vaccine. The chain recombines TRBV6-6 with TRBJ2-3; D may match TRBD1 or TRBD2 (5 bases each). CDR3 residues: CASSYSKRTPAFDTQYF. The CDR3 bases are TGTGCCAGCAGTTACTCGAAGCGGACACCGGCGTTTGATACGCAGTATTTT.